This T cell receptor (beta chain) came from a study of shared clonotypes between healthy human individuals. Details on this clone: Its antigen is undetermined.

Sequenced by immunoSEQ multiplex PCR; TCRdb stores in-frame clones only, minus some. The repertoire has 2 million to 3 million clones, over 85% of them found once; the top ten carry 0.35% to 0.45%. Study results and caveats: How much donors shared clonotypes was expected to be affected by sequencing depth. Naive subsets generally had larger estimated richness than memory subsets.

The CDR3 totals 17 residues. V gave up 0 bases and J gave up 4 bases, with 20 bases separating them. Germline V gene sequence: CDR1 SGHRS, CDR2 YFSETQ. Memory CD4+ cells were the fraction left after CD45RA+ naive selection. The J gene is TRBJ2-7, the V gene TRBV5-1; D tentatively reads TRBD1 or TRBD2 (5 bases each). Sequences were obtained from naive CD4+ T cells from PBMCs. Stated subset: CD45RA+ positively selected. This TCR derives from a man between 18 and 29 years old in good health. Some clones in this sample may be carry-over from other donors' samples. The CDR3 sequence: CASSLEAGAHTTYEQYF. CDR3 coding DNA: TGCGCCAGCAGCTTGGAGGCCGGGGCCCACACTACGTACGAGCAGTACTTC.